This T cell receptor (beta chain) was sequenced in a study of T cell clones after liver transplantation. Sequencing used immunoSEQ multiplex PCR; TCRdb keeps in-frame clones, though not all of them. In the table there are nearly 55,000 clones, roughly 84% of which are singletons. Germline V gene lookup returns CDR1 SGHDN and CDR2 FVKESK. Trimming removed 0 bases from V and 4 bases from J, with 9 bases in between. This CDR3 is built from 14 residues. Material: CD4+ T cells from blood, obtained before liver transplant. The J gene is TRBJ2-5, the V gene TRBV14; D gene uncertain. This receptor was obtained from a human donor who received a liver transplant. CDR3 in amino acids: CASSQDEVRETQYF. CDR3 DNA sequence: TGTGCCAGCAGCCAAGACGAGGTGAGAGAGACCCAGTACTTC.